These T cell receptor beta chains were read from a single sample in a study of regulatory T cells in long-lasting Graves disease. In TCRdb, the multiplex PCR reads were re-called with MiXCR into one record per CDR3 protein. The sample yields approximately 490,000 distinct CDR3 sequences, 15% to 20% seen once. These data also formed part of another study, on T cells in Graves' hyperthyroidism and ophthalmopathy.

The input for sequencing was peripheral blood mononuclear cells (PBMCs), taken at new diagnosis, from a patient treated with antithyroid drugs. The receptors were gathered from a man between 35 and 55 years old with Graves disease. The CDR3 runs from the conserved cysteine through the conserved F or W. D genes are given only for firm matches. Size is stated for part of the rows, as once, few or many counts, or as a class when the clone is expanded.

DNA | CDR3 | J | size | V | D
TGTGCCAGCTCACGGAGCGTTATAAGCTCCTACAATGAGCAGTTCTTC | CASSRSVISSYNEQFF | TRBJ2-1 | many | TRBV18 | NA
TGTGCCAGCAGTTTCGGGACAGACTCCTACGAGCAGTACTTC | CASSFGTDSYEQYF | TRBJ2-7 | many | TRBV28 | TRBD1
TGCGCCAGCGCGGGACAGGGAAAACCCAATGAGCAGTTCTTC | CASAGQGKPNEQFF | TRBJ2-1 | many | TRBV5-1 | TRBD1
TGTGCCAGCAGCTCGGGACCGAACTACGAGCAGTACTTC | CASSSGPNYEQYF | TRBJ2-7 | many | TRBV7-3 | NA
TGTGCCAGCAGTGGACTAGCGGGAGTTGGAGAGACCCAGTACTTC | CASSGLAGVGETQYF | TRBJ2-5 | many | TRBV12-3/TRBV12-4 | TRBD2
TGCAGCGTTGAGGCCACCCCAGATACGCAGTATTTT | CSVEATPDTQYF | TRBJ2-3 | NA | TRBV29-1 | NA
TGCAGTGCTAGAGACTGGACTAGCGGGAGTCCCACCGGGGAGCTGTTTTTT | CSARDWTSGSPTGELFF | TRBJ2-2 | NA | TRBV20-1 | TRBD2
TGTGCCAGCAGCTTACTAGCAGACGGGGAGCTGTTTTTT | CASSLLADGELFF | TRBJ2-2 | few | TRBV7-9 | NA
TGTGCCAGCAGCCAAGGGGCCAGGGGATCAGAAGAGCAGTACTTC | CASSQGARGSEEQYF | TRBJ2-7 | many | TRBV3-1 | NA
TGTGCCAGCACCCCTCGGGGGGAAGTGAGCACAGATACGCAGTATTTT | CASTPRGEVSTDTQYF | TRBJ2-3 | many | TRBV27 | TRBD2
TGTGCCACCAAGAATCTTTTACCAGCGGGACCACTCAATGAGCAGTTCTTC | CATKNLLPAGPLNEQFF | TRBJ2-1 | many | TRBV24-1 | TRBD2
TGTGCCAGCTCACCAGTTTACGGGACTAGCGGGAGTTCCGGGGAGCTGTTTTTT | CASSPVYGTSGSSGELFF | TRBJ2-2 | few | TRBV18 | TRBD2
TGCAGCGTGGTCAAGCAAGGTAGGACAGATACGCAGTATTTT | CSVVKQGRTDTQYF | TRBJ2-3 | NA | TRBV29-1 | NA
TGTGCCAGCGCTCTTAGGGCGGGAGTTGGCACAGATACGCAGTATTTT | CASALRAGVGTDTQYF | TRBJ2-3 | NA | TRBV13 | TRBD2
TGCAGCGTTGAAGATCCCCCCGCAGGGGGCTACATTCAGTACTTC | CSVEDPPAGGYIQYF | TRBJ2-4 | many | TRBV29-1 | TRBD1
TGCAGTGGGGGGTACTTGAGCACAGATACGCAGTATTTT | CSGGYLSTDTQYF | TRBJ2-3 | many | TRBV20-1 | NA
TGTGCCAGCAGCGCCCAACAGGGGAACTATGGCTACACCTTC | CASSAQQGNYGYTF | TRBJ1-2 | many | TRBV7-6 | TRBD1
TGCGCCAGCGGTCCCCGGGCTAGCGGGAGTGTGGATACGCAGTATTTT | CASGPRASGSVDTQYF | TRBJ2-3 | few | TRBV10-1 | TRBD2
TGTGCCAGTAGTATTAATCTCCGGGGCACTGAAGCTTTCTTT | CASSINLRGTEAFF | TRBJ1-1 | NA | TRBV19 | NA
TGTGCCAGCAGCTCGACAGGGTACGAGCAGTACTTC | CASSSTGYEQYF | TRBJ2-7 | many | TRBV7-9 | TRBD1
TGTGCCAGCAGCTCACGAGCTGGACAATCGAACACCGGGGAGCTGTTTTTT | CASSSRAGQSNTGELFF | TRBJ2-2 | NA | TRBV11-2 | NA
TGTGCCAGCTCATCCGGGGTCGGGGGCTACACCTTC | CASSSGVGGYTF | TRBJ1-2 | many | TRBV28 | NA
TGTGCCAGCAGCGTAGATAGCCGCACAGATACGCAGTATTTT | CASSVDSRTDTQYF | TRBJ2-3 | NA | TRBV9 | NA
TGTGCCAGCAGCCCCGGGACTAGCGGGAGTATCGATACGCAGTATTTT | CASSPGTSGSIDTQYF | TRBJ2-3 | many | TRBV12-3/TRBV12-4 | TRBD2
TGTGCCAGCAGTGAAGGGAGCAATCAGCCCCAGCATTTT | CASSEGSNQPQHF | TRBJ1-5 | many | TRBV6-1 | NA